These 17 T cell receptor beta chains were all obtained from the same sample, sequenced in a study of blood T cell repertoires in COVID-19. Repertoires were generated with immunoSEQ multiplex PCR, while TCRdb's copy carries only in-frame clones and drops some. This sample yields around 360,000 clones, of which about 89% are seen a single time; roughly a tenth belongs to the top ten. The sequencing input was peripheral blood. All receptors come from a woman aged 25 to 45 with COVID-19, enrolled during active disease.

The chain combines TRBV2 with TRBJ2-1; the D is unclear. Germline CDR1 is SNHLY and CDR2 is FYNNEI. The CDR3 is 15 residues long. V was clipped by 1 base and J by 0 bases, with 7 bases between them. CDR3 bases: TGTGCCAGCAGTGAAGGGCCTAGCTCCTACAATGAGCAGTTCTTC. Amino acids: CASSEGPSSYNEQFF.

This chain connects TRBV27 to TRBJ2-7; 13 bases fit TRBD2. Per the germline V gene, CDR1 is MNHEY and CDR2 is SMNVEV (reference sequence). The ends lost 7 bases at V and 2 bases at J; junction bases unmatched: 8. The CDR3 is 16 residues long. Here the CDR3 DNA reads TGTGCCAGCATGGGAACTAGCGGGAGGGGGACCTACGAGCAGTACTTC. Protein: CASMGTSGRGTYEQYF.

To note about this clone: The sample carries other DNA sequences with the same CDR3. The rearrangement links TRBV2 to TRBJ2-7; no clear D. CDR1 is SNHLY and CDR2 is FYNNEI in the germline V gene. V dropped 3 bases and J dropped 4 bases, with 4 bases sitting between them. The CDR3 covers 11 residues. The DNA for the CDR3 is TGTGCCAGCAGTGATTCGTACGAGCAGTACTTC. This gives the protein CASSDSYEQYF.

The chain carries TRBV18 and TRBJ2-7; TRBD1 matches 7 bases. The CDR3 is 14 residues long. The junction had 7 bases not matched to a gene; V was cut back by 3 bases and J by 5 bases. Germline V gene sequence: CDR1 KGHSH, CDR2 LQKENI. The CDR3 nucleotides read TGTGCCAGCTCACCCCAGACAGGGACCGACGAGCAGTACTTC. It yields the protein CASSPQTGTDEQYF.

This chain links TRBV29-1 with TRBJ2-5; TRBD1 is a possible D gene (5 bases). Germline-derived CDR1 and CDR2 are SQVTM and ANQGSEA. The CDR3 length is 15 residues. V shed 0 bases and J shed 2 bases, with 13 bases lying between them. This CDR3 is CSVEDADTTQETQYF. The CDR3 DNA sequence: TGCAGCGTTGAAGATGCGGACACCACGCAAGAGACCCAGTACTTC.

This clone turned up a few times. The V gene is TRBV4-1, the J gene TRBJ2-7; D possibly corresponds to TRBD2 (8 bases). Germline V CDR1 and CDR2: MGHRA, YSYEKL. V lost 4 bases and J 2 bases, leaving 18 bases between the germline ends. The CDR3 is made up of 16 amino acids. CDR3 sequence reads: CASSRDSGGATYEQYF. The CDR3 nucleotides are TGCGCCAGCAGCCGGGACAGCGGGGGTGCGACCTACGAGCAGTACTTC.

This sequence joins TRBV5-4 and TRBJ2-7; D call uncertain. The CDR3 has 12 residues. Germline V gives CDR1 SGHNT, CDR2 YYREEE (reference sequence). Trimming stripped 3 bases from V and 5 bases from J, with 9 bases between. The CDR3 DNA is TGTGCCAGCAGCTCCTCCTCTGACGAGCAGTACTTC. Its translation is CASSSSSDEQYF.

Worth noting for this clone: A read error may account for a junction end that differs from germline. The rearrangement uses TRBV7-7 and TRBJ2-7; 9 positions agree with TRBD2. The germline V gene encodes CDR1 SSHAT and CDR2 FNYEAQ (reference sequence). The CDR3 runs to 13 residues. As DNA, the CDR3 is TGTGCTAGCAGCAATAGCGGGAGCAACGAGCAGTACTTC. Its translation: CASSNSGSNEQYF.

V gene TRBV5-4 combines with J gene TRBJ1-2, with a tentative D call TRBD1 (5 bases). Germline CDR1 reads SGHNT; CDR2 reads YYREEE (reference sequence). This CDR3 is 12 amino acids long. V was trimmed by 4 bases and J by 8 bases, leaving 12 bases between them. The CDR3 loop is CASSGGTEGYTF. The CDR3 region has the DNA TGTGCCAGCAGCGGCGGGACTGAGGGCTACACCTTC.

J is TRBJ2-2 and V is TRBV6-6, with D unclear. The CDR3 consists of 14 residues. Germline CDR1 reads MNHNY; CDR2 reads SVGAGI (reference sequence). V was cut by 8 bases and J by 0 bases, with 10 bases left in between. The CDR3 sequence is CASLGQPNTGELFF. The CDR3 DNA reads as TGTGCCAGCCTTGGGCAGCCGAACACCGGGGAGCTGTTTTTT.

The chain recombines TRBV6-5 with TRBJ1-2; possibly TRBD1 for D (6 bases). Trimming removed 0 bases from V and 4 bases from J, with 12 bases in between. Germline loops: CDR1 MNHEY, CDR2 SVGAGI. The CDR3 is 15 residues long. CDR3 DNA sequence: TGTGCCAGCAGTTACTCCGAACAAGGGGGCTATGGCTACACCTTC. It yields the protein CASSYSEQGGYGYTF.

The chain couples TRBV28 to TRBJ1-2; D not resolved. The CDR3 is made up of 12 amino acids. Germline V CDR1 and CDR2: MDHEN, SYDVKM. Between the trimmed V and J ends, which lost 5 bases and 8 bases, there was a span of 12 bases. The DNA of the CDR3 is TGTGCCAGCAGTCAGACGGAGCGGGGCTACACCTTC. Protein sequence: CASSQTERGYTF.

The chain links TRBV10-1 to TRBJ2-5; possible D gene TRBD2, 8 bases. This CDR3 spans 16 amino acids. V shed 6 bases and J shed 7 bases, with 24 bases lying between them. Germline CDR1 WNHNN, CDR2 SYGVQD (reference sequence). The CDR3 protein is CASSRVSGGGPGTQYF. The CDR3 nucleotides read TGCGCCAGCAGCCGAGTCTCGGGAGGGGGCCCGGGGACCCAGTACTTC.

This chain connects TRBV4-1 to TRBJ2-3, with 15 positions matching TRBD2. There are 21 residues in the CDR3. Germline V lookup: CDR1 MGHRA, CDR2 YSYEKL. J gave up 2 bases and V 1 base, and 13 bases lay outside the gene matches. The CDR3 here is CASSQASGLAGGGRNTDTQYF. The CDR3 bases are TGCGCCAGCAGCCAAGCTTCCGGACTAGCGGGAGGGGGGAGGAACACAGATACGCAGTATTTT.

CDR3 sequence reads: CASSQDRGGSSNQPQHF. The DNA of the CDR3 is TGTGCCAGCAGCCAAGATCGAGGAGGCTCTAGCAATCAGCCCCAGCATTTT. The chain uses TRBV4-2 and TRBJ1-5; D not certain. V lost 0 bases and J 0 bases, leaving 12 bases between the germline ends. The CDR3 contains 17 residues. Germline V gene sequence: CDR1 LGHNA, CDR2 YNFKEQ.

The chain uses TRBV28 and TRBJ1-5, with TRBD1 identical over 9 bases. V shed 5 bases and J 0 bases; nucleotides not matched to a gene: 8. CDR3 length: 17 residues. Looked up from germline, CDR1 is MDHEN and CDR2 is SYDVKM. The CDR3 coding sequence is TGTGCCAGCAGTCTCTTAACAGGGGGCTATAGCAATCAGCCCCAGCATTTT. This gives the protein CASSLLTGGYSNQPQHF. Complete variable domain (other parts from reference TRBV28 and TRBJ1-5): DVKVTQSSRYLVKRTGEKVFLECVQDMDHENMFWYRQDPGLGLRLIYFSYDVKMKEKGDIPEGYSVSREKKERFSLILESASTNQTSMYLCASSLLTGGYSNQPQHFGDGTRLSIL.

This clone was seen a single time. This chain connects TRBV7-3 to TRBJ2-1; 7 bases map to TRBD2. V lost 5 bases, J lost 3 bases, and 7 bases stayed unmatched. The CDR3 extends over 15 amino acids. CDR1 is SGHTA and CDR2 is FQGTGA in the germline V gene. In DNA form, the CDR3 reads TGTGCCAGCAGCCCCACTGGCGGGAGCTACAATGAGCAGTTCTTC. Its protein is CASSPTGGSYNEQFF. The whole variable domain, remainder taken from reference TRBV7-3 and TRBJ2-1, is GAGVSQTPSNKVTEKGKYVELRCDPISGHTALYWYRQSLGQGPEFLIYFQGTGAADDSGLPNDRFFAVRPEGSVSTLKIQRTERGDSAVYLCASSPTGGSYNEQFFGPGTRLTVL.